This T cell receptor (beta chain) was retrieved from a study of T cells in Graves' hyperthyroidism and ophthalmopathy. Background on the study: The initial diagnosis was the point when peripheral blood was collected, ahead of any treatment. Findings and caveats of the study: Ophthalmopathy could be told apart from stable hyperthyroidism with a 13 V-J model. Clonotypes that were expanded in thyroid above 0.001 mostly appeared in blood too.

Exclusion of patients followed from uncontrolled infection, other autoimmune disease, pregnancy or lactation. Researchers amplified the TCR beta CDR3 regions from RNA transcripts. The HTBI primer set drove a first-round RT-PCR of the TCR CDR3. Using its own MiXCR run on the multiplex PCR reads, TCRdb lists one record per CDR3 protein. The repertoire has around 480,000 distinct CDR3 sequences, 14% of them found once; the top ten carry roughly 17%. As for this clonotype: Its antigen is still unknown.

Germline loops: CDR1 SGHRS, CDR2 YFSETQ. Trimming stripped 1 base from V and 0 bases from J, with 9 bases between. The CDR3 length is 15 residues. The rearrangement uses TRBV5-1 and TRBJ2-3; D is uncertain. The material sequenced was blood. The TCR originated in a woman aged 18-30 years with Graves' hyperthyroidism. The CDR3 protein is CASSLLGFSTDTQYF. CDR3 sequence (DNA): TGCGCCAGCAGCTTGCTAGGGTTTAGCACAGATACGCAGTATTTT.